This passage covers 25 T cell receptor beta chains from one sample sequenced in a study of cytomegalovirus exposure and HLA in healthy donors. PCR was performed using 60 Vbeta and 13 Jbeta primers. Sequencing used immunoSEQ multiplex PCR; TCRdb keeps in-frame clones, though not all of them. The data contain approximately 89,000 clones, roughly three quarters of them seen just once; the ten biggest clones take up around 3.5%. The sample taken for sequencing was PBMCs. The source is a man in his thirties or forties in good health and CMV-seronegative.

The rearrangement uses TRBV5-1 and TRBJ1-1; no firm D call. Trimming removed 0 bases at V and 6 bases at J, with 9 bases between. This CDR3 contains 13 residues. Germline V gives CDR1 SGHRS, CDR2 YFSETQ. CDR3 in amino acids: CASSLGRASEAFF. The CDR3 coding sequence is TGCGCCAGCAGCTTGGGGCGGGCCTCTGAAGCTTTCTTT.

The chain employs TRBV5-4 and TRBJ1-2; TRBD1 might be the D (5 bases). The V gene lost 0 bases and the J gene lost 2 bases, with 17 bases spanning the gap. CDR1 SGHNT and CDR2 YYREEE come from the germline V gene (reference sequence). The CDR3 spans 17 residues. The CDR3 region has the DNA TGTGCCAGCAGCTTGGGACAGTGGTACGACCTAAACTATGGCTACACCTTC. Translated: CASSLGQWYDLNYGYTF.

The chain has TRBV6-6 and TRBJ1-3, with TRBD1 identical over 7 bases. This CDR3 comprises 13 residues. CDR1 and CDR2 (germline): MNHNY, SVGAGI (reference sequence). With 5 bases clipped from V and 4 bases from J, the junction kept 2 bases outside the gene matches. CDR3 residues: CASSGTAGNTIYF. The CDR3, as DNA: TGTGCCAGCAGTGGGACAGCCGGAAACACCATATATTTT.

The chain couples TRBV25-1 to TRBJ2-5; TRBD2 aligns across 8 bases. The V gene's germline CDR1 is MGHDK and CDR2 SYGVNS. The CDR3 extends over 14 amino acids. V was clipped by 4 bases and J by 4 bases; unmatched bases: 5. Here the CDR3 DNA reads TGTGCCAGCAGTGTCGCGGGAGGAGTAGAGACCCAGTACTTC. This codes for CASSVAGGVETQYF. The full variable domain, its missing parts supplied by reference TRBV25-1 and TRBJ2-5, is EADIYQTPRYLVIGTGKKITLECSQTMGHDKMYWYQQDPGMELHLIHYSYGVNSTEKGDLSSESTVSRIRTEHFPLTLESARPSHTSQYLCASSVAGGVETQYFGPGTRLLVL.

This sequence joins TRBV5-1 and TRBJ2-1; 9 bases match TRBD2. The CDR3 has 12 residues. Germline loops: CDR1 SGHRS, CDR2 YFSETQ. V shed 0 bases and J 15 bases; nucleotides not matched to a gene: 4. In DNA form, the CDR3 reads TGCGCCAGCAGCTTGGGCGGGGGGGCCTTGTTCTTC. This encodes CASSLGGGALFF.

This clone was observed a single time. The CDR3 sequence: CASSLGGRGLYGYTF. The CDR3 coding sequence is TGCGCCAGCAGCTTGGGAGGCAGGGGGCTCTATGGCTACACCTTC. The chain uses TRBV5-1 and TRBJ1-2; TRBD1 aligns across 8 bases. CDR1 is SGHRS, CDR2 YFSETQ, per germline. V was pared by 0 bases and J by 4 bases, with 5 bases of the junction left unmatched. The CDR3 is 15 amino acids.

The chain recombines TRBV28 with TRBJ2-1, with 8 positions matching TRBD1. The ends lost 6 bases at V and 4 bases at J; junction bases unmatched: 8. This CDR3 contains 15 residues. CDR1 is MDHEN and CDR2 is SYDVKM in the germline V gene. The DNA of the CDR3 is TGTGCCAGCAGCTCAGGGGGCCTAGGGTACAATGAGCAGTTCTTC. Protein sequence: CASSSGGLGYNEQFF.

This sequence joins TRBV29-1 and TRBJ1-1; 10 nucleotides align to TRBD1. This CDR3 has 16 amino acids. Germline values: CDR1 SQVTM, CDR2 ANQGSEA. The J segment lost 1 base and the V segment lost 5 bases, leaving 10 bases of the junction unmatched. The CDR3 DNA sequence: TGCAGCGTTACCGGGACAGGGGCCTTTTCGAACACTGAAGCTTTCTTT. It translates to CSVTGTGAFSNTEAFF.

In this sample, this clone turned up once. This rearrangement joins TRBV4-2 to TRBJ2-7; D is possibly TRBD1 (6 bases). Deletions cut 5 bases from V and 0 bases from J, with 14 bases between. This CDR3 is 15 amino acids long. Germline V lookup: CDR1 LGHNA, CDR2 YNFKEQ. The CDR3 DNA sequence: TGTGCCAGCAGCGAAGGCAGGGGCCCCTCCTACGAGCAGTACTTC. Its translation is CASSEGRGPSYEQYF.

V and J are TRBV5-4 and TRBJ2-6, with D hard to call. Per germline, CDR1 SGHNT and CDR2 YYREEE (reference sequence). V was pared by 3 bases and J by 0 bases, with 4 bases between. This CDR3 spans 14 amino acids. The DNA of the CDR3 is TGTGCCAGCAGCTGGAGCTCTGGGGCCAACGTCCTGACTTTC. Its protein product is CASSWSSGANVLTF.

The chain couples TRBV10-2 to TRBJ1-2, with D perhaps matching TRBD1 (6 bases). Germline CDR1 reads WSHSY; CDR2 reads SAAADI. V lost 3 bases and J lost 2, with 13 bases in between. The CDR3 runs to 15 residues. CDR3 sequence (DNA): TGCGCCAGCAGTGAATTTAGGACAGTGAACTATGGCTACACCTTC. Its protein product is CASSEFRTVNYGYTF.

The CDR3 DNA reads as TGCGCCAGCAGCTTGCGAGTAGTGGGACACGGCCTGAACACTGAAGCTTTCTTT. Translating gives CASSLRVVGHGLNTEAFF. The chain uses TRBV5-1 and TRBJ1-1; a weak D match, TRBD1 (6 bases). This CDR3 has 18 residues. CDR1 is SGHRS and CDR2 is YFSETQ in the germline V gene. Deletions cut 1 base from V and 0 bases from J, with 19 bases between.

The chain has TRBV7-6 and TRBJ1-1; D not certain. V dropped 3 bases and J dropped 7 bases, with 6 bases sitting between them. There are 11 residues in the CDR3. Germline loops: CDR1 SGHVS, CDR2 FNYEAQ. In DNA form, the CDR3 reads TGTGCCAGCAGCTTGACGGGTGAAGCTTTCTTT. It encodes CASSLTGEAFF.

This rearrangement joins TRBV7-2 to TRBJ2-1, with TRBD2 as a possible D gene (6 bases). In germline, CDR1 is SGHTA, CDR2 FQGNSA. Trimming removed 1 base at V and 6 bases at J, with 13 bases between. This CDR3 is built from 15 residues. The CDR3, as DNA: TGTGCCAGCAGCTTAGATATCGGAGGGTTCAATGAGCAGTTCTTC. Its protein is CASSLDIGGFNEQFF.

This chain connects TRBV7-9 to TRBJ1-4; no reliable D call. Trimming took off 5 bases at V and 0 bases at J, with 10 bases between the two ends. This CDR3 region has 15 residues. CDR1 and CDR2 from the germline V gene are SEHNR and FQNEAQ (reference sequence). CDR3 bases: TGTGCCAGCAGCCGGAAAGCGGCAACTAATGAAAAACTGTTTTTT. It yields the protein CASSRKAATNEKLFF.

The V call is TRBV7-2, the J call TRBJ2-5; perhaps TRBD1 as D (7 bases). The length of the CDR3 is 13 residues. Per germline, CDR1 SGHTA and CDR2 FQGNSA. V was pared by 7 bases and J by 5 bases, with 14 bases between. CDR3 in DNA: TGTGCCAGCATCAGGGGGGCAACGGAGACCCAGTACTTC. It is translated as CASIRGATETQYF.

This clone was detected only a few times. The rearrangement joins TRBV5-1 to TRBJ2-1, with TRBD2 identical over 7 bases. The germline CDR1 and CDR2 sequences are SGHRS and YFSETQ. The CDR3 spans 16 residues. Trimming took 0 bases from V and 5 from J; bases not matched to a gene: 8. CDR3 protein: CASSLVGGSPNNEQFF. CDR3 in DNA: TGCGCCAGCAGCTTGGTAGGCGGGAGCCCTAACAATGAGCAGTTCTTC. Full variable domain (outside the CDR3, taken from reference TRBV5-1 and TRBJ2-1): KAGVTQTPRYLIKTRGQQVTLSCSPISGHRSVSWYQQTPGQGLQFLFEYFSETQRNKGNFPGRFSGRQFSNSRSEMNVSTLELGDSALYLCASSLVGGSPNNEQFFGPGTRLTVL.

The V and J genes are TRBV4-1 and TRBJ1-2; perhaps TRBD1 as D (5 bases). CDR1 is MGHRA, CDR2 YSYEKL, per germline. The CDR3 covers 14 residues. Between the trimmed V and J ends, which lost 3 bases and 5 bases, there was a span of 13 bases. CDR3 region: CASSHTGTQYGYTF. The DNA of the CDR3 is TGCGCCAGCAGCCATACCGGGACTCAATATGGCTACACCTTC.

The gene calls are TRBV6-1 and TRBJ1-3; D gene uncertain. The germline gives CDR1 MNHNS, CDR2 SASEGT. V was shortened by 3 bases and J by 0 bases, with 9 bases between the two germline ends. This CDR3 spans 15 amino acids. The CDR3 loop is CASSEVGSSGNTIYF. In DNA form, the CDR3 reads TGTGCCAGCAGTGAGGTCGGTTCCTCTGGAAACACCATATATTTT.

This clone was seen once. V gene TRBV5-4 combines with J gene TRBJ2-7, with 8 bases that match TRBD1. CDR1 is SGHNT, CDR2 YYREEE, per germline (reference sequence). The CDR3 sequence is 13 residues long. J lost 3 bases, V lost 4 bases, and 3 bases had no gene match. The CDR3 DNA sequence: TGTGCCAGCAGCCTGGACAGGGTCTACGAGCAGTACTTC. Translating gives CASSLDRVYEQYF.

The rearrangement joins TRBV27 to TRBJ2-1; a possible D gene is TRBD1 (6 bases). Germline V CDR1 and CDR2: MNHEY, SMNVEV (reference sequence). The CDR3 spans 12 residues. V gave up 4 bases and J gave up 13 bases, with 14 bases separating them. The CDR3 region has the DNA TGTGCCAGCAGTTCGGACAGTCAGGGACAGTTCTTC. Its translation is CASSSDSQGQFF.

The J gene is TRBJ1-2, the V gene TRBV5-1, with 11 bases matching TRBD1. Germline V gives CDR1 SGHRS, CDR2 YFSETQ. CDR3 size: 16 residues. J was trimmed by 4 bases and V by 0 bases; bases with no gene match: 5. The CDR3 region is CASSLGTGGQIYGYTF. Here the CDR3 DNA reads TGCGCCAGCAGCTTGGGGACAGGGGGCCAGATCTATGGCTACACCTTC.

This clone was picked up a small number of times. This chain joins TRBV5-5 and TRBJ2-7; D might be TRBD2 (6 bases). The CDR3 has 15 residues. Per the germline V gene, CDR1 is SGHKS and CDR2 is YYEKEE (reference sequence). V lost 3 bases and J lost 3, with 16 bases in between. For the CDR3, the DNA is TGTGCCAGCAGCTCGTACACCGGGACTTACTACGAGCAGTACTTC. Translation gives CASSSYTGTYYEQYF.

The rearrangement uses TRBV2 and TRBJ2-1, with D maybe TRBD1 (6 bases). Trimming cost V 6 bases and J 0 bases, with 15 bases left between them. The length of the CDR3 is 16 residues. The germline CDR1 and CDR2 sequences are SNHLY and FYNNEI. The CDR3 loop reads CASRIAGDSSYNEQFF. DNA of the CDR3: TGTGCCAGCAGAATAGCAGGGGATAGCTCCTACAATGAGCAGTTCTTC.

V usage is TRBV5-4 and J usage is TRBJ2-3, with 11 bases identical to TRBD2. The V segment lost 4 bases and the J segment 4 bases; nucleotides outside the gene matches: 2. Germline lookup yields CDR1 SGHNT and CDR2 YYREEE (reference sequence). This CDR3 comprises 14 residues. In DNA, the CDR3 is TGTGCCAGCAGCGGTAGCGGGGGGGCAGATACGCAGTATTTT. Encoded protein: CASSGSGGADTQYF.